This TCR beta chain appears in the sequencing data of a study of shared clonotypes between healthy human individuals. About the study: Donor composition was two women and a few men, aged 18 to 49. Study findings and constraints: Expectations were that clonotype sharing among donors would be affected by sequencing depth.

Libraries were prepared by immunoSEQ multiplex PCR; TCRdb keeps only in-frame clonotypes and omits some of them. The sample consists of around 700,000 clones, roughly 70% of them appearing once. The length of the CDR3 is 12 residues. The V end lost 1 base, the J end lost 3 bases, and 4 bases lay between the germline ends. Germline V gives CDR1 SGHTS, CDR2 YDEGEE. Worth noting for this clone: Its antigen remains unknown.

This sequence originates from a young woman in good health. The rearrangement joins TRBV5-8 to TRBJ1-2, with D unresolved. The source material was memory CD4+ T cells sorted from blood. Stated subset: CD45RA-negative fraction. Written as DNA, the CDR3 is TGTGCCAGCAGCTTGACAGACTATGGCTACACCTTC. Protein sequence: CASSLTDYGYTF.